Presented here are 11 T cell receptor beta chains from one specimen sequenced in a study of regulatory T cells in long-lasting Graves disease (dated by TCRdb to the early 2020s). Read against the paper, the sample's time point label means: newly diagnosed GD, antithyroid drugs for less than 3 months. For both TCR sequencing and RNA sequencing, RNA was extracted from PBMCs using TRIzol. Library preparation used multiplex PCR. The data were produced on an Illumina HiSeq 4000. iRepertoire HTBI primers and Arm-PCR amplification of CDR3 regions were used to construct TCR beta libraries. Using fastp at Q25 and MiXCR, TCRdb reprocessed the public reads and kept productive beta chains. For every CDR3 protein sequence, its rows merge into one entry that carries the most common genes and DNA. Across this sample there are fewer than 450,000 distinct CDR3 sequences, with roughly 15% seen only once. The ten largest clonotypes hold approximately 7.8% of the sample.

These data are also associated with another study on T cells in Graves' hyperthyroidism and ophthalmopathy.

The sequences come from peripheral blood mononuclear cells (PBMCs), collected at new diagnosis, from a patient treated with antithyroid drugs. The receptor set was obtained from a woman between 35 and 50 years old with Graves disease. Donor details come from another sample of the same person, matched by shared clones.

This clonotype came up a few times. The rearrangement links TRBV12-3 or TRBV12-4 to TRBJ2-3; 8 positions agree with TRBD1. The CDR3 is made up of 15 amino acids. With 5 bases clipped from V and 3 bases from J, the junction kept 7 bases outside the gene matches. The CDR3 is CASSPGTGRTDTQYF. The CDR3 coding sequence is TGTGCCAGCAGTCCCGGGACAGGTCGGACAGATACGCAGTATTTT.

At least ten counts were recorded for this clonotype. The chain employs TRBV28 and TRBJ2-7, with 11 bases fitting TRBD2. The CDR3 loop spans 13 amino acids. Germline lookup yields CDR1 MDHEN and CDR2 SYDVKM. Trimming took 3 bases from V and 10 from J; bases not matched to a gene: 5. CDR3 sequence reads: CASSLGTSGFQYF. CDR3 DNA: TGTGCCAGCAGTTTGGGGACTAGCGGTTTCCAGTACTTC. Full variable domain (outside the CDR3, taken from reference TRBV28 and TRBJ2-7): DVKVTQSSRYLVKRTGEKVFLECVQDMDHENMFWYRQDPGLGLRLIYFSYDVKMKEKGDIPEGYSVSREKKERFSLILESASTNQTSMYLCASSLGTSGFQYFGPGTRLTVT.

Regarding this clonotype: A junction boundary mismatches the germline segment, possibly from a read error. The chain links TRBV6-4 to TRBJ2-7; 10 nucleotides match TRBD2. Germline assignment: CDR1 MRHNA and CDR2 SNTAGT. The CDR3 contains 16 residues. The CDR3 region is CASSYSGGTSENEQYF. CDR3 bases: TGTGCCAGCAGTTACTCGGGGGGGACTAGCGAAAACGAGCAGTACTTC.

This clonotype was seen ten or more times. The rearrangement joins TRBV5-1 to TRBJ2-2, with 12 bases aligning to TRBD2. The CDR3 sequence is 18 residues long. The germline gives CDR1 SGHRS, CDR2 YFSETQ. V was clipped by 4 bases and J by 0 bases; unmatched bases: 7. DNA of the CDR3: TGCGCCAGCAGCCCGAACCCTAGCGGGAGGGCGAACACCGGGGAGCTGTTTTTT. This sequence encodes CASSPNPSGRANTGELFF.

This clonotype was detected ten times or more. The chain's CDR3 is CASSASGQGQFF. The CDR3 DNA reads as TGTGCCAGCAGCGCTAGCGGGCAGGGGCAGTTCTTC. The chain couples TRBV7-3 to TRBJ2-3; 8 nucleotides align to TRBD2. Matching the DNA end better, TRBJ2-1 makes the J call doubtful. This CDR3 has 12 amino acids. CDR1 is SGHTA and CDR2 is FQGTGA in the germline V gene.

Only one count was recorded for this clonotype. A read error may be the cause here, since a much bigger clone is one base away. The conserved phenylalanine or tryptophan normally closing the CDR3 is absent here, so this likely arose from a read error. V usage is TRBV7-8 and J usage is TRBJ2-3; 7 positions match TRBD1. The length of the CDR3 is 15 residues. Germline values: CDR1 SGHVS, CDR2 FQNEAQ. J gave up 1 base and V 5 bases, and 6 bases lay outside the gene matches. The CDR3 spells CASSPTGDGTDTQYI. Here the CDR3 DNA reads TGTGCCAGCAGCCCAACAGGGGATGGCACAGATACGCAGTATATT.

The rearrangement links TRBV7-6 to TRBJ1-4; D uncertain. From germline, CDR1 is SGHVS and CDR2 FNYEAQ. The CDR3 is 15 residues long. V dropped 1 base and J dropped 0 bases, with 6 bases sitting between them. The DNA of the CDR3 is TGTGCCAGCAGCTTAGATATTACAACTAATGAAAAACTGTTTTTT. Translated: CASSLDITTNEKLFF.

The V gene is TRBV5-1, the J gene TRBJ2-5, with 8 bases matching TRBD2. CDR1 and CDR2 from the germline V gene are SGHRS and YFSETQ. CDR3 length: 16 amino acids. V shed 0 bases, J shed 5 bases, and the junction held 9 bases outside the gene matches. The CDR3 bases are TGCGCCAGCAGCTTGGATGTCCTAGCGGGCGGGGAGACCCAGTACTTC. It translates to CASSLDVLAGGETQYF.

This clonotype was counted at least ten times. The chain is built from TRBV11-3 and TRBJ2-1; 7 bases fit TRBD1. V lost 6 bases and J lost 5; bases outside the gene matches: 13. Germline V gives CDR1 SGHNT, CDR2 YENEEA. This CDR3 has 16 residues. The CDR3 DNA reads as TGTGCCAGCAGTGACAGGGATCGGGAAAGTAACAATGAGCAGTTCTTC. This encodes CASSDRDRESNNEQFF.

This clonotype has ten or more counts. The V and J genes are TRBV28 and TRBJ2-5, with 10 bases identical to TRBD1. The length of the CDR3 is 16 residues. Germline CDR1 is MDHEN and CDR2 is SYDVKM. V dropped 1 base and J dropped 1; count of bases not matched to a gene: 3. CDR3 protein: CASSLSGTGVQETQYF. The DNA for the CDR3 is TGTGCCAGCAGTTTATCCGGGACAGGGGTCCAAGAGACCCAGTACTTC. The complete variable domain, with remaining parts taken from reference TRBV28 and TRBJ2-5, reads DVKVTQSSRYLVKRTGEKVFLECVQDMDHENMFWYRQDPGLGLRLIYFSYDVKMKEKGDIPEGYSVSREKKERFSLILESASTNQTSMYLCASSLSGTGVQETQYFGPGTRLLVL.

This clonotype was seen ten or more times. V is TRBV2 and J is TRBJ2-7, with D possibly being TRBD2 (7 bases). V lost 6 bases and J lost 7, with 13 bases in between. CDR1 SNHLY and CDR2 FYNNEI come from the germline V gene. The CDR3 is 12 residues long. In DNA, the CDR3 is TGTGCCAGCAGGGGAGAGGGGGGGGAGCAGTACTTC. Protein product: CASRGEGGEQYF.